The clone carrying this T cell receptor beta chain came up a few times. The CDR3 consists of 15 residues. J gave up 0 bases and V 4 bases, and 4 bases lay outside the gene matches. Germline V gene sequence: CDR1 SGHRS, CDR2 YFSETQ. This specimen belongs to a study of CD8+ T cells in alopecia areata. Study-level background: Tofacitinib administration to treated patients was oral, at 5 to 10 mg twice daily. Treatment ran 6 to 18 months, with 6 months of follow-up afterward.

Following extraction, RNA underwent reverse transcription to cDNA, which served as the sequencing template. The assay was immunoSEQ multiplex PCR, and TCRdb's table has in-frame clones only and misses some. The sample has 110,000 to 150,000 clones, about 60% seen once. The clonotype originates from a human donor with alopecia areata. The gene calls are TRBV5-1 and TRBJ2-1; 7 bases align to TRBD2. The sample was CD4+ T cells sorted from blood, taken at week 0. The CDR3 protein is CASSISGDSYNEQFF. The CDR3 DNA reads TGCGCCAGCAGCATCAGCGGGGACTCCTACAATGAGCAGTTCTTC.